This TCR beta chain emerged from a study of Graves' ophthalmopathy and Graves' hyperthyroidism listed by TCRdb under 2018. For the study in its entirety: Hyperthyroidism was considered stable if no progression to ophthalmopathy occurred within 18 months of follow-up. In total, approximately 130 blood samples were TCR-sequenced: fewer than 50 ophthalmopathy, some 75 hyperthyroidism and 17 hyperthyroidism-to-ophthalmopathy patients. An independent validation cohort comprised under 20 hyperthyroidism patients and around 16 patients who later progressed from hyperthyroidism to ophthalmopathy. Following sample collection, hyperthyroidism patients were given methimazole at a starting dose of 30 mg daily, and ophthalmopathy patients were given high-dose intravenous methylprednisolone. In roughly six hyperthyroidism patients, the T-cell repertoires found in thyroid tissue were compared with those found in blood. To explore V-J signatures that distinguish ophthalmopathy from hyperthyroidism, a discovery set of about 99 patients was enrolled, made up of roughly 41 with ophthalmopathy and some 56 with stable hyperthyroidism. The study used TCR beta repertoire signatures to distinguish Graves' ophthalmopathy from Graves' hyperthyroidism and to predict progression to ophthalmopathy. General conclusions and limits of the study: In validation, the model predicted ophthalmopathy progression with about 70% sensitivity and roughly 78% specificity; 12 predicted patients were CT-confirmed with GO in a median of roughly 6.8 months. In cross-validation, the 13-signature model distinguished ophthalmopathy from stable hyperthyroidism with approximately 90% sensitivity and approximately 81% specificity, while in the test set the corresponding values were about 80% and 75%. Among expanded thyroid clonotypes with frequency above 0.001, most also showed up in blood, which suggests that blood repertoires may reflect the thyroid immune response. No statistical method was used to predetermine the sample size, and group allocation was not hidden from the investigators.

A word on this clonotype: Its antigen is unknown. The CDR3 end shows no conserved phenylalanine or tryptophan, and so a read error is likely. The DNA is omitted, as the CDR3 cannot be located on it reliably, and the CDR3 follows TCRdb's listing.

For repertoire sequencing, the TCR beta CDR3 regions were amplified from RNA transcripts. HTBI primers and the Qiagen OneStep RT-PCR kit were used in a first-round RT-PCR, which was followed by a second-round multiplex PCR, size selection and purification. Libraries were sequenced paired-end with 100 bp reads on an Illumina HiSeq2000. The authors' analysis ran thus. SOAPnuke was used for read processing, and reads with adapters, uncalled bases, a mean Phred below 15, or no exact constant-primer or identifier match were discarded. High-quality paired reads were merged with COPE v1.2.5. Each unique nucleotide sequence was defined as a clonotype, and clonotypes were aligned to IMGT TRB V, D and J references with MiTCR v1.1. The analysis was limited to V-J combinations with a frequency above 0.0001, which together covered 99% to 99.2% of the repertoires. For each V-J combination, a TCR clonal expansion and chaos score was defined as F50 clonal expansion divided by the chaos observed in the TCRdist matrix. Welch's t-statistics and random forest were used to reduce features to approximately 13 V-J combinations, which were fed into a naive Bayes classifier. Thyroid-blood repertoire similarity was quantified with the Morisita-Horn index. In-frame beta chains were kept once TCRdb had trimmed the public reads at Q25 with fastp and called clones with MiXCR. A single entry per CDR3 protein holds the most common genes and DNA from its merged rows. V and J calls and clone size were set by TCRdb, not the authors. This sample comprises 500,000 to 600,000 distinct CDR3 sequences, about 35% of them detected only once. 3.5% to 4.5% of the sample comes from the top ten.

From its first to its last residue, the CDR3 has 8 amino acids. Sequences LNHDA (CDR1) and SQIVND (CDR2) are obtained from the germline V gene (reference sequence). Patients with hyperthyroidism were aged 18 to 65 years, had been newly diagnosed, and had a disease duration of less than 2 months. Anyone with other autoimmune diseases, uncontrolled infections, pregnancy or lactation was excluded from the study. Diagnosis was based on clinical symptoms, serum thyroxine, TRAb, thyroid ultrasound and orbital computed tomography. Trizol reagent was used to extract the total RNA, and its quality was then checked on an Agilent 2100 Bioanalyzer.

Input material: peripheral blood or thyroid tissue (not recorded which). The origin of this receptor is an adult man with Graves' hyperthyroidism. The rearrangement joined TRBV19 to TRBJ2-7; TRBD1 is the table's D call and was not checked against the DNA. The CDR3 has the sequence CASSIWAT.